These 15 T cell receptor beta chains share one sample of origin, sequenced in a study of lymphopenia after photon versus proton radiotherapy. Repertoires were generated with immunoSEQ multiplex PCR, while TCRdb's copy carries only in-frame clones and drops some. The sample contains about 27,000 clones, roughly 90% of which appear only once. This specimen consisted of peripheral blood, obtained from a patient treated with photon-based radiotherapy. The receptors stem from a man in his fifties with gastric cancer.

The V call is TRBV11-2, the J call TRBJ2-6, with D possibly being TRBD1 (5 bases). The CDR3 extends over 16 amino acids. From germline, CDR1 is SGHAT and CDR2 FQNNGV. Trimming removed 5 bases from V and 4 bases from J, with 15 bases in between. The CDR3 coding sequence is TGTGCCAGCAGCGCCTTGACAGTCGCAGGGGCCAACGTCCTGACTTTC. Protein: CASSALTVAGANVLTF.

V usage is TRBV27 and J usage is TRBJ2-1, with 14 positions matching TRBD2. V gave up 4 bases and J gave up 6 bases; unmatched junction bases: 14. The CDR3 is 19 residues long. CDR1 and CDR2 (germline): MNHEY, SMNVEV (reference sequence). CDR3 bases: TGTGCCAGCAGTTCCCTCCCCCTCAGACTAGCGGGGGGGACCAATGAGCAGTTCTTC. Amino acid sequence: CASSSLPLRLAGGTNEQFF.

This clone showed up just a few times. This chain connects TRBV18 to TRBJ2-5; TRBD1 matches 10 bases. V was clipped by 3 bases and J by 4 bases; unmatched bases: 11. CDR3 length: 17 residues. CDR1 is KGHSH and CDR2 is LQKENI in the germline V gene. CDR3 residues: CASSPPTGGALGETQYF. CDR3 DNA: TGTGCCAGCTCACCTCCGACAGGGGGCGCGTTGGGAGAGACCCAGTACTTC.

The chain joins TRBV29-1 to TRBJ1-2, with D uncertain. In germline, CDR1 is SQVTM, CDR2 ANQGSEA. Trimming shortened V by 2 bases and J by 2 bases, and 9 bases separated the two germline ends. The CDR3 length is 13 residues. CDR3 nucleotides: TGCAGCGTTGAAAAAAGCAGAAACTATGGCTACACCTTC. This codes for CSVEKSRNYGYTF.

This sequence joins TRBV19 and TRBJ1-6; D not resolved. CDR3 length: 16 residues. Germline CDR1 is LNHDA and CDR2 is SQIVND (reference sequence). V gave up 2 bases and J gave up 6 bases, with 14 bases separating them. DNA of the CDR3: TGTGCCAGTAGTATAACGGAGCCGCCACGTAATTCACCCCTCCACTTT. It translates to CASSITEPPRNSPLHF.

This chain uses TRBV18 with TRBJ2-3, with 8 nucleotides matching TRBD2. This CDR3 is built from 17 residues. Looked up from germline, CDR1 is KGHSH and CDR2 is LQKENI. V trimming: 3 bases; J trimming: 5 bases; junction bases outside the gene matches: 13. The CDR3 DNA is TGTGCCAGCTCACCTCAGCCTGTCGGGGGGGCCATAGATACGCAGTATTTT. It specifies CASSPQPVGGAIDTQYF.

CDR3 DNA: TGTGCCAGCAGAAGCGGGGGGGCTCGGAATGAGCAGTTCTTC. The encoded protein is CASRSGGARNEQFF. The gene calls are TRBV6-1 and TRBJ2-1; 10 bases are shared with TRBD2. Germline values: CDR1 MNHNS, CDR2 SASEGT. With V trimmed by 6 bases and J by 7 bases, 6 bases remained unmatched. The CDR3 loop spans 14 amino acids.

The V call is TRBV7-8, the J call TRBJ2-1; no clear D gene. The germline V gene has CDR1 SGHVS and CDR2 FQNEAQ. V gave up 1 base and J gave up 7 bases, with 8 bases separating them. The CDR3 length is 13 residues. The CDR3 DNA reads TGTGCCAGCAGCTTAGTAATGCGGAATGAGCAGTTCTTC. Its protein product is CASSLVMRNEQFF.

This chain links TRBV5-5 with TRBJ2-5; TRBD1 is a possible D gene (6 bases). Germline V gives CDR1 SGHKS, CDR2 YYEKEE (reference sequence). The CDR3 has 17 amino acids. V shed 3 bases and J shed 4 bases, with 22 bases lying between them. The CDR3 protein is CASSSPDTGKERETQYF. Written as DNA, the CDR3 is TGTGCCAGCAGCTCACCCGACACAGGGAAGGAACGAGAGACCCAGTACTTC.

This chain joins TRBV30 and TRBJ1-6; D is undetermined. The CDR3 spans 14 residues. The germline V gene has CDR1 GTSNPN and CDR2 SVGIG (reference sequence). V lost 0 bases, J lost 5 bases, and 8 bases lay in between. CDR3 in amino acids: CAWSVGINNSPLHF. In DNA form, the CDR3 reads TGTGCCTGGAGTGTCGGGATCAATAATTCACCCCTCCACTTT.

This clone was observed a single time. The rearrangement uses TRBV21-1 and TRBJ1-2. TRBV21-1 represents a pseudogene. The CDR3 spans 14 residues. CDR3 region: CASSKEGGGYGYTF. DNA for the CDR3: TGTGCCAGCAGCAAGGAGGGAGGTGGGTATGGCTACACCTTC.

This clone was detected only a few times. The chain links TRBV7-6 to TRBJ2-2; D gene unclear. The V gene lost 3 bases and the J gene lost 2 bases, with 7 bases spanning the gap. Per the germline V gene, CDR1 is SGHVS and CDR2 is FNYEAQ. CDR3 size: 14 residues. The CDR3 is CASSLGLNTGELFF. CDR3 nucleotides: TGTGCCAGCAGCTTGGGCCTTAACACCGGGGAGCTGTTTTTT.

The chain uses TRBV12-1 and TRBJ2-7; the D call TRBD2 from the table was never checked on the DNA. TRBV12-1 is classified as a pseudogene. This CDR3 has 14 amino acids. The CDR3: CASSPEGGNYEQYV. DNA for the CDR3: TGTGCCAGCAGCCCCGAGGGAGGCAACTACGAGCAGTACGTC.

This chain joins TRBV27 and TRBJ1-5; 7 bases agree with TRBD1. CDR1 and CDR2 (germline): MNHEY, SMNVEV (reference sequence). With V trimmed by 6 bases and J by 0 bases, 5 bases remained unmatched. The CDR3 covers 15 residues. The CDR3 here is CASRNRGHSNQPQHF. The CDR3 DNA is TGTGCCAGCAGAAACAGGGGACATAGCAATCAGCCCCAGCATTTT.

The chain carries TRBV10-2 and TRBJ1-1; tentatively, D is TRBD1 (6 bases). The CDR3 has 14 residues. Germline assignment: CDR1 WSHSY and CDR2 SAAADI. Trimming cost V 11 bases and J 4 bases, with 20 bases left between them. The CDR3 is CASQDQGSVTEAFF. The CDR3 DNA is TGCGCCTCACAGGATCAGGGGTCGGTCACTGAAGCTTTCTTT.